The clone carrying this T cell receptor (beta chain) was seen just once. The target antigen is unknown. This entry comes from a study of T cell responses to AZD1222 COVID-19 vaccine. Study summary: Second-dose intervals of approximately 4 or approximately 12 weeks were pooled. Findings and limits, study-wide: Unmutated variant regions are reportedly targeted by nearly half of spike-specific TCRs. Compared with day 0, the breadth and depth of the Spike-specific TCR repertoire rose significantly after two doses of AZD1222. Only 5 or 6 individuals given AZD1222 were seropositive at baseline.

The length of the CDR3 is 16 residues. Profiling relied on immunoSEQ multiplex PCR, and the TCRdb table lists in-frame clones only, not all of them. This table has about 72,000 clones, around 87% appearing once. The rearrangement uses TRBV21-1 and TRBJ1-1; whether TRBD1, the table's D call, matches the DNA was not checked. TRBV21-1 is shown as a pseudogene. This clonotype was sampled from an adult in good health. The source material was peripheral blood, sampled on day 0 of AZD1222 vaccination. The CDR3 reads CASSKGYGRAYAKTFF. In nucleotides, the CDR3 is TGTGCCAGCAGCAAAGGGTACGGCAGGGCTTACGCTAAAACTTTCTTT.